This TCR beta chain was identified in a study of early T cells in non-severe SARS-CoV-2 infection. Study-level background: The study sequenced bulk RNA from unsorted whole blood, with chains unpaired. Study findings and constraints: Private and CD4 specificities were missed by VDJdb matching, skewed to anti-spike CD8.

Individual cDNA molecules were tagged with unique molecular identifiers. TCRdb ran MiXCR on the 5' RACE reads and lists one entry per CDR3 protein. The profile shows some 64,000 distinct CDR3 sequences, roughly 18% of them singletons. A remark on this clonotype: The antigen is unknown.

The CDR3 sequence is 15 residues long. In germline, CDR1 is SGHVS, CDR2 FQNEAQ. Trimming shortened V by 5 bases and J by 0 bases, and 11 bases separated the two germline ends. This receptor was taken from an adult who was a healthcare worker with PCR-confirmed SARS-CoV-2 infection or an uninfected control (not recorded which). The chain joins TRBV7-8 to TRBJ1-5; D uncertain. This sample comprised whole blood, obtained at baseline. CDR3 in amino acids: CASSRSTASNQPQHF. CDR3 nucleotides: TGTGCCAGCAGCCGTTCGACGGCTAGCAATCAGCCCCAGCATTTT.